This T cell receptor beta chain is drawn from a study of cytomegalovirus exposure and HLA in healthy donors. This clone has only a few counts. The PCR was carried out with 60 Vbeta primers and 13 Jbeta primers. This table comes from immunoSEQ multiplex PCR, and its TCRdb copy is limited to in-frame clones, with some not included. The sample lists some 97,000 clones; approximately 80% were seen once. This CDR3 spans 15 amino acids. Germline CDR1 SNHLY, CDR2 FYNNEI. V shed 6 bases and J shed 2 bases, with 13 bases lying between them. The chain is built from TRBV2 and TRBJ2-2, with D possibly TRBD2 on 6 matching bases. The TCR originated in a woman in her late teens or twenties in good health and CMV-seronegative. The sequenced sample consisted of PBMCs. The DNA for the CDR3 is TGTGCCAGCAGGAGGGTAGCGGTCAACACCGGGGAGCTGTTTTTT. Amino acids: CASRRVAVNTGELFF.